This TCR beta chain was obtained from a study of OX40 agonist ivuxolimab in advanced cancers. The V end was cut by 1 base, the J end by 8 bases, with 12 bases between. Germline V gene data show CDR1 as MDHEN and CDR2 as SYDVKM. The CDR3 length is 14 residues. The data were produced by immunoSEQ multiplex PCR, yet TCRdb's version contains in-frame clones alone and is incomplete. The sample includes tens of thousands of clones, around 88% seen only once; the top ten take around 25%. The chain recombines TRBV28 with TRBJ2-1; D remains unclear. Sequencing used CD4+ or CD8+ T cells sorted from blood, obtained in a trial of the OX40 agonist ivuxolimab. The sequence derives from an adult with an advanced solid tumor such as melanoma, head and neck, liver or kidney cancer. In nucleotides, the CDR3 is TGTGCCAGCAGTTTATCGTCACTATTCGATGAGCAGTTCTTC. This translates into CASSLSSLFDEQFF.